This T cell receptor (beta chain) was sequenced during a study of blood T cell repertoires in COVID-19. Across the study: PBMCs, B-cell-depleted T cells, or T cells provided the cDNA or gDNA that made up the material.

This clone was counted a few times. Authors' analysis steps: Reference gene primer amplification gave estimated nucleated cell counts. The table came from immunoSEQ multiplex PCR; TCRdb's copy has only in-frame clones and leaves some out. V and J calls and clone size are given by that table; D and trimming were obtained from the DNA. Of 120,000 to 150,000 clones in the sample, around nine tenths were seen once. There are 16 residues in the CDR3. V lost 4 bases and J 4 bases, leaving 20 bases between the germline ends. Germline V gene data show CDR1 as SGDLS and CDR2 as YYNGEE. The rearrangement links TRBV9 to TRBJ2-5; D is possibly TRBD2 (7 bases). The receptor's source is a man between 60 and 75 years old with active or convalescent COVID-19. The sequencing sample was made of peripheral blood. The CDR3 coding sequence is TGTGCCAGCAGCCCCCGAGGGGGGGGTGTAGGAGAGACCCAGTACTTC. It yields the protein CASSPRGGGVGETQYF. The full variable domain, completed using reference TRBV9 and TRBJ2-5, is DSGVTQTPKHLITATGQRVTLRCSPRSGDLSVYWYQQSLDQGLQFLIQYYNGEERAKGNILERFSAQQFPDLHSELNLSSLELGDSALYFCASSPRGGGVGETQYFGPGTRLLVL.